The clone carrying this T cell receptor (beta chain) was observed a handful of times. CDR1 and CDR2 (germline): SGHKS, YYEKEE (reference sequence). This CDR3 contains 14 residues. Trimming cost V 4 bases and J 2 bases, with 12 bases left between them. The protocol was immunoSEQ multiplex PCR, while the TCRdb copy is restricted to in-frame clones and leaves out a portion. This table holds some 85,000 clones, around nine tenths found once. The sample originates from a study of OX40 agonist ivuxolimab in advanced cancers. Study overall: Hepatocellular carcinoma, melanoma, renal cell or head and neck cancer occurred in dose-escalation patients.

The starting material was CD4+ or CD8+ T cells sorted from blood, obtained in a trial of the OX40 agonist ivuxolimab. This chain uses TRBV5-5 with TRBJ2-5, with a weak D call TRBD1 (5 bases). The receptor was derived from an adult with an advanced solid tumor such as melanoma, head and neck, liver or kidney cancer. The CDR3 loop is CASSRGRVQETQYF. The CDR3 nucleotides are TGTGCCAGCAGCCGTGGCAGGGTACAAGAGACCCAGTACTTC.